This passage covers 20 T cell receptor beta chains from one sample sequenced in a study of shared clonotypes between healthy human individuals. The method was immunoSEQ multiplex PCR; TCRdb's version includes in-frame clones alone and lacks a portion of them. Of more than 2,000,000 clones in the sample, approximately 90% were seen once. The source material was naive CD4+ T cells sorted from blood. The subset is: CD45RA+ positively selected. The receptors here all came from a man between 18 and 29 years old in good health.

The chain has TRBV18 and TRBJ2-7, with D unclear. Germline CDR1 and CDR2: KGHSH and LQKENI. This CDR3 comprises 13 residues. The germline V and J ends were trimmed by 4 bases and 2 bases, with 9 bases remaining between them. The CDR3 spells CASSLRATYEQYF. Here the CDR3 DNA reads TGTGCCAGCTCACTCCGGGCCACCTACGAGCAGTACTTC.

The V and J genes are TRBV30 and TRBJ2-5; 8 bases are shared with TRBD1. J lost 5 bases, V lost 2 bases, and 7 bases had no gene match. CDR3 length equals 14 residues. Germline lookup yields CDR1 GTSNPN and CDR2 SVGIG (reference sequence). The CDR3 DNA follows: TGTGCCTGGAGTAGTCAGGGGGCGGCGGAGACCCAGTACTTC. This codes for CAWSSQGAAETQYF. The variable domain in full, completed from reference TRBV30 and TRBJ2-5, reads SQTIHQWPATLVQPVGSPLSLECTVEGTSNPNLYWYRQAAGRGLQLLFYSVGIGQISSEVPQNLSASRPQDRQFILSSKKLLLSDSGFYLCAWSSQGAAETQYFGPGTRLLVL.

J is TRBJ2-5 and V is TRBV5-1; D not certain. The ends were cut back, 0 bases at V and 1 base at J, with 13 bases in the middle. Germline assignment: CDR1 SGHRS and CDR2 YFSETQ. The CDR3 runs to 16 residues. The DNA for the CDR3 is TGCGCCAGCAGCTTGGGGCCCATCGGGTCCCAAGAGACCCAGTACTTC. Translating gives CASSLGPIGSQETQYF. Together with reference TRBV5-1 and TRBJ2-5, the CDR3 gives the full variable domain: KAGVTQTPRYLIKTRGQQVTLSCSPISGHRSVSWYQQTPGQGLQFLFEYFSETQRNKGNFPGRFSGRQFSNSRSEMNVSTLELGDSALYLCASSLGPIGSQETQYFGPGTRLLVL.

The CDR3 loop reads CASSDGGGPYEQYF. Written as DNA, the CDR3 is TGCGCCAGCAGTGACGGGGGAGGGCCCTACGAGCAGTACTTC. The rearrangement joins TRBV10-2 to TRBJ2-7; 7 bases align to TRBD2. The CDR3 has 14 amino acids. CDR1 is WSHSY, CDR2 SAAADI, per germline. V was pared by 3 bases and J by 2 bases, with 4 bases of the junction left unmatched.

The chain couples TRBV30 to TRBJ2-7; 14 nucleotides align to TRBD2. Germline CDR1 GTSNPN, CDR2 SVGIG (reference sequence). The CDR3 is 16 amino acids. V was pared by 0 bases and J by 3 bases, with 4 bases of the junction left unmatched. CDR3 loop: CAWSVLGTSGSYEQYF. The DNA for the CDR3 is TGTGCCTGGAGTGTACTTGGGACTAGCGGGAGCTACGAGCAGTACTTC.

The rearrangement joins TRBV28 to TRBJ1-2; possible D gene TRBD1, 6 bases. The V gene's germline CDR1 is MDHEN and CDR2 SYDVKM. The CDR3 length is 14 residues. With 3 bases removed from V and 4 bases from J, the gap between germline ends came to 12 bases. CDR3 nucleotide sequence: TGTGCCAGCAGTTTCGGGGACACCTCCTATGGCTACACCTTC. It encodes CASSFGDTSYGYTF.

The CDR3 nucleotides read TGTGCCAGCAGGGAACTAGGAGATGAGCAGTTCTTC. Its translation is CASRELGDEQFF. The chain is built from TRBV2 and TRBJ2-1, with D maybe TRBD2 (5 bases). Trimming took 6 bases from V and 8 from J, leaving 11 bases between them. Germline loops: CDR1 SNHLY, CDR2 FYNNEI. The CDR3 totals 12 residues.

The CDR3 loop is CAISEQALEKLFF. CDR3 in DNA: TGTGCCATCAGTGAGCAGGCCTTAGAAAAACTGTTTTTT. The chain has TRBV10-3 and TRBJ1-4; D unresolved. Trimming left V 2 bases short and J 8 bases short, with 9 bases between. This CDR3 spans 13 amino acids. CDR1 ENHRY and CDR2 SYGVKD come from the germline V gene.

The chain couples TRBV6-1 to TRBJ1-2; D is perhaps TRBD1 (6 bases). Trimming removed 0 bases from V and 7 bases from J, with 21 bases in between. The CDR3 is made up of 17 amino acids. CDR1 is MNHNS and CDR2 is SASEGT in the germline V gene. CDR3 protein: CASSEATSVGAQGGYTF. The CDR3, as DNA: TGTGCCAGCAGTGAAGCGACCTCTGTGGGGGCCCAGGGTGGCTACACCTTC.

The gene calls are TRBV27 and TRBJ2-5, with TRBD1 matching 7 bases. V lost 6 bases to trimming and J lost 2 bases; unmatched junction nucleotides: 9. The CDR3 covers 15 residues. CDR1 is MNHEY, CDR2 SMNVEV, per germline (reference sequence). The CDR3 loop reads CASRSSGGTQETQYF. The CDR3 region has the DNA TGTGCCAGCAGGTCCTCAGGGGGAACACAAGAGACCCAGTACTTC.

The chain has TRBV28 and TRBJ2-7; a possible D gene is TRBD1 (7 bases). The CDR3 covers 13 residues. V dropped 6 bases and J dropped 3 bases, with 12 bases sitting between them. CDR1 and CDR2 (germline): MDHEN, SYDVKM. The CDR3 spells CASRGTAGYEQYF. CDR3 coding DNA: TGTGCCAGCAGGGGGACAGCGGGCTACGAGCAGTACTTC.

V gene TRBV6-6 combines with J gene TRBJ2-5; maybe TRBD1 (6 bases). Germline CDR1 and CDR2: MNHNY and SVGAGI (reference sequence). V was pared by 6 bases and J by 10 bases, with 21 bases between. The CDR3 spans 14 residues. The CDR3 region is CASRDSAGSKFQYF. In DNA form, the CDR3 reads TGTGCCAGCAGGGACAGTGCCGGATCCAAGTTCCAGTACTTC.

This sequence joins TRBV2 and TRBJ1-4; 10 bases line up with TRBD1. CDR1 is SNHLY and CDR2 is FYNNEI in the germline V gene. The CDR3 covers 15 residues. Losses at the gene ends were 5 bases for V and 12 bases for J; bases not matched to a gene: 12. CDR3 loop: CASSYNTRQGAQLFF. Here the CDR3 DNA reads TGTGCCAGCAGTTATAACACGAGACAGGGGGCCCAACTGTTTTTT.

The chain employs TRBV5-1 and TRBJ1-4; 7 nucleotides agree with TRBD1. The trim removed 4 bases at V and 12 bases at J, leaving 6 bases unmatched. The CDR3 spans 12 residues. Germline V CDR1 and CDR2: SGHRS, YFSETQ. The CDR3 loop is CASSPRTGELFF. The CDR3 bases are TGCGCCAGCAGCCCCCGGACAGGCGAACTGTTTTTT.

The V call is TRBV5-1, the J call TRBJ2-3; D gene uncertain. Per the germline V gene, CDR1 is SGHRS and CDR2 is YFSETQ. This CDR3 spans 12 amino acids. Trimming pared 7 bases from V and 4 bases from J, leaving 10 bases between. The CDR3 DNA reads TGCGCCAGCTCGGTATCCGCAGATACGCAGTATTTT. Translating it yields CASSVSADTQYF.

The chain employs TRBV30 and TRBJ2-5, with TRBD1 identical over 8 bases. This CDR3 is built from 15 residues. V shed 1 base, J shed 1 base, and the junction held 5 bases outside the gene matches. Per germline, CDR1 GTSNPN and CDR2 SVGIG (reference sequence). CDR3 in amino acids: CAWSGFTGGQETQYF. CDR3 bases: TGTGCCTGGAGTGGGTTTACAGGGGGCCAAGAGACCCAGTACTTC.

The chain joins TRBV29-1 to TRBJ2-3; TRBD2 agrees at 11 bases. This CDR3 comprises 14 residues. With 5 bases clipped from V and 6 bases from J, the junction kept 7 bases outside the gene matches. Germline-derived CDR1 and CDR2 are SQVTM and ANQGSEA. The CDR3 nucleotides read TGCAGCGTTAAAACTAGCGGGAGTTGGGATACGCAGTATTTT. Its translation: CSVKTSGSWDTQYF.

V gene TRBV5-6 combines with J gene TRBJ1-6; no clear D gene. The CDR3 sequence is 16 residues long. CDR1 and CDR2 from the germline V gene are SGHDT and YYEEEE. V was trimmed by 0 bases and J by 14 bases, leaving 21 bases between them. In DNA, the CDR3 is TGTGCCAGCAGCTTGGGACTGGACGGCGGGTCAGTTTCCCTCCACTTT. This translates into CASSLGLDGGSVSLHF.

Of note for this clone: Distinct nucleotide sequences in the sample also encode this CDR3. This chain uses TRBV27 with TRBJ2-3; the D gene is possibly TRBD2 (5 bases). Germline values: CDR1 MNHEY, CDR2 SMNVEV (reference sequence). The CDR3 is 15 residues long. V was trimmed by 5 bases and J by 0 bases, leaving 12 bases between them. CDR3 loop: CASSPLGGSTDTQYF. The CDR3 DNA follows: TGTGCCAGCAGTCCCCTGGGCGGGAGCACAGATACGCAGTATTTT.

With regard to this clone: The same CDR3 also results from other DNA sequences found in this sample. J is TRBJ2-2 and V is TRBV9, with TRBD1 matching 7 bases. Germline CDR1 reads SGDLS; CDR2 reads YYNGEE. CDR3 length: 15 residues. V lost 3 bases to trimming and J lost 0 bases; unmatched junction nucleotides: 2. This CDR3 reads CASSAGQTNTGELFF. CDR3 DNA: TGTGCCAGCAGCGCGGGACAGACGAACACCGGGGAGCTGTTTTTT.